This T cell receptor beta chain was sequenced in a study of CD8+ T cells in alopecia areata (dated by TCRdb to the late 2010s). Regarding the complete study: Treated patients were enrolled in an open-label pilot trial of oral tofacitinib, 5 to 10 mg twice daily, for moderate-to-severe alopecia areata. Patients stayed on tofacitinib for 6 to 18 months and then had 6 months of follow-up off drug so that delayed response and recurrence could be assessed. High-throughput TCRbeta sequencing was used to examine T cell clonal expansion in alopecia areata in both the C3H/HeJ mouse model and human patients. Human TCRbeta sequencing covered scalp tissue and sorted CD4+ and CD8+ peripheral blood T cells from patchy and totalis/universalis alopecia areata patients and healthy controls. Patients on tofacitinib were biopsied at baseline and after 4 and 24 weeks of treatment, and several of the patients also had a later scalp biopsy. Scalp clonality was compared across normal scalp (n=4), patchy alopecia areata scalp (n=8), and alopecia totalis/universalis scalp (n=8). RNA was extracted with the PAXgene miRNA kit for fixed scalp, the miRNeasy kit for PBMCs, and the RNeasy kit for mouse skin. immunoSEQ multiplex PCR using 35 Vbeta forward primers and 13 Jbeta reverse primers was used to amplify TCRbeta CDR3 regions.

Broad study findings and their caveats: Compared with normal scalp, lesional scalp had higher clonality and more expanded CD8+ clones, particularly in alopecia totalis/universalis, a pattern that suggests antigenic drive. Unlike mouse skin, which is dominated by gammadelta T cells, normal human skin has resident alphabeta T cells that are also sequenced, and this complicates analysis of the scalp TCR repertoire. Shared TCR sequences between patients were less evident than in mice, which may be partly attributable to HLA diversity in the patient population.

In the case of this clone: This receptor's antigen is unknown. Per-nucleotide qualities are absent, and no much larger clonotype sits a single base away.

The germline V gene provides CDR1 SGHVS and CDR2 FQNEAQ. Cut back by 2 bases and 3 bases, the V and J ends lie 19 bases apart. The CDR3 measures 17 amino acids from cysteine to phenylalanine. Only the CDR3 DNA is retained, 51 bases long and in frame from the first base. Read against the paper, the sample's time point label means: baseline before oral tofacitinib. Lesional scalp punch biopsies and peripheral blood were collected from alopecia areata patients. PBMCs were isolated by density centrifugation and stained for CD3, CD4 and CD8, after which CD4+ and CD8+ T cells were sorted on a FACSAria. Libraries were made using the immunoSEQ multiplex PCR assay. RNA was extracted from all samples and reverse transcribed into cDNA, which served as template for TCR sequencing. First-strand cDNA was synthesized with SuperScript III using a 2:1 mix of oligo-dT and random hexamers. A synthetic immune receptor repertoire was used to gauge amplification bias, and whatever bias remained was removed computationally. Turning to the authors' computational methods: Raw reads were preprocessed to remove errors, and CDR3 was defined by IMGT conventions from the conserved cysteine to phenylalanine. Clonality was computed by normalizing Shannon entropy by log2 of the number of productive unique TCRs and subtracting the result from 1. Scalp TCRbeta sequences were cross-referenced with sorted blood CD4 and CD8 repertoires so that the CD4 or CD8 identity of scalp clones could be inferred. Here the immuneACCESS table is served through TCRdb, limited to in-frame sequences with V and J called. Missing clones are a known gap in these copies; in checked studies unresolved V genes cover under half, and the rest lacks a known reason. Clone size and V and J calls were adopted from that table, with D and trimming inferred from the DNA. Counted in this sample were about 130,000 clones; about 49% of them appeared once. The top ten clonotypes cover around 19% of the sample.

Sample: CD8+ T cells sorted from blood, taken at week 0. The clonotype was recovered from a human donor with alopecia areata. The chain uses TRBV7-8 and TRBJ1-1; D gene: possibly TRBD1, on 6 matching bases. The CDR3 here reads CASSLLGRGGQDTEAFF. The DNA sequence is TGTGCCAGCAGCTTACTGGGCCGCGGGGGGCAGGACACTGAAGCTTTCTTT. Full variable domain (CDR3 extended with the reference TRBV7-8 and TRBJ1-1 proteins): GAGVSQSPRYKVAKRGQDVALRCDPISGHVSLFWYQQALGQGPEFLTYFQNEAQLDKSGLPSDRFFAERPEGSVSTLKIQRTQQEDSAVYLCASSLLGRGGQDTEAFFGQGTRLTVV.